This T cell receptor beta chain is drawn from a study of regulatory T cells in long-lasting Graves disease. The ends lost 9 bases at V and 3 bases at J; junction bases unmatched: 19. Germline assignment: CDR1 SGDLS and CDR2 YYNGEE. The CDR3 spans 17 residues. Library construction for TCR beta used iRepertoire HTBI primers and Arm-PCR of CDR3 regions. Per the original data handling: Identification yielded 60 or so TRBV and some 15 TRBJ segments across samples. TCRdb processed the multiplex PCR reads anew with MiXCR; each CDR3 protein has one entry. TCRdb's processing, not the study's, gives the V and J calls here. The table has about 470,000 distinct CDR3 sequences, 20% seen once. Findings and caveats of the study: It was in persistent disease that TRBV28, TRBJ1-2 and TRBJ2-5 were favored.

Time point here: persistent/refractory GD, antithyroid drugs over 5 years with positive TRAb. The TCR library used RNA extracted from PBMCs. Peripheral blood, at about 10 milliliters, went into EDTA tubes. With respect to this clonotype: Antigen specificity is unknown. The CDR3 carries no conserved terminal phenylalanine or tryptophan, so it likely arises from a read error.

This TCR was recovered from a female donor with Graves disease. Sequencing was performed on peripheral blood mononuclear cells (PBMCs), taken when the disease was refractory, from a patient treated with antithyroid drugs. The rearrangement joins TRBV9 to TRBJ2-7, with 9 positions matching TRBD1. CDR3 in DNA: TGTGCCACCAAGGTTCCTAGACCGGGACAGGGAAACTACGAGCAGTACCTC. It specifies CATKVPRPGQGNYEQYL.